The 16 T cell receptor beta chains listed next were all sequenced from one sample in a study of CXCR3-negative and CXCR3-positive naive CD8 T cells. UMI-labeled 5' RACE TRB cDNA libraries were prepared from the cells. TCRdb re-called the 5' RACE reads; every CDR3 protein appears as one record, without DNA. The listing contains 130,000 or so distinct CDR3 sequences. The sample comprised naive CXCR3- CD8+ T cells from blood. Subset described: CD45RO-CCR7+CD27+CD95- naive CD8+ T cells lacking CXCR3 (TNR3-). The receptors were gathered from a human donor in good health. Some clones in this sample may be carry-over from other donors' samples.

The chain carries TRBV29-1 and TRBJ2-5; TCRdb's D call, TRBD2, is unchecked because there is no DNA. CDR1 SQVTM and CDR2 ANQGSEA come from the germline V gene. This CDR3 region has 17 residues. This CDR3 reads CSVEGGLAGTSQETQYF.

The J gene is TRBJ2-1, the V gene TRBV28. CDR3 length equals 13 residues. Germline V gene lookup returns CDR1 MDHEN and CDR2 SYDVKM. The CDR3 loop is CASKRRTDNEQFF.

The rearrangement links TRBV20-1 to TRBJ2-7; TCRdb's D gene call, TRBD1, goes unchecked for lack of DNA. The CDR3 loop spans 14 amino acids. CDR1 DFQATT and CDR2 SNEGSKA come from the germline V gene (reference sequence). The CDR3 loop reads CSASGHPLSYEQYF.

The chain's CDR3 is CATQDPTGAYNEQFF. This sequence joins TRBV19 and TRBJ2-1; the D call from TCRdb, TRBD1, cannot be confirmed without DNA. CDR3 size: 15 residues. Germline V gene data show CDR1 as LNHDA and CDR2 as SQIVND (reference sequence).

The chain carries TRBV4-3 and TRBJ2-7; the D gene TCRdb calls, TRBD1, cannot be checked with no DNA. The CDR3 spans 14 residues. Germline CDR1 and CDR2: LGHNA and YSLEER. The CDR3 region is CASSPYRGRGEQYF.

This chain joins TRBV7-6 and TRBJ2-7; the D call from TCRdb, TRBD2, cannot be confirmed without DNA. This CDR3 is 13 amino acids long. The germline V gene encodes CDR1 SGHVS and CDR2 FNYEAQ. The CDR3 protein is CASSLLASGEQYF. The whole variable domain, remainder taken from reference TRBV7-6 and TRBJ2-7, is GAGVSQSPRYKVTKRGQDVALRCDPISGHVSLYWYRQALGQGPEFLTYFNYEAQQDKSGLPNDRFSAERPEGSISTLTIQRTEQRDSAMYRCASSLLASGEQYFGPGTRLTVT.

CDR3: CASSQPSSGAYNEQFF. The chain employs TRBV3-1 and TRBJ2-1; TCRdb picks TRBD2, but there is no DNA to check that call. Germline CDR1 and CDR2: LGHDT and YNNKEL (reference sequence). The CDR3 runs 16 residues.

The chain is built from TRBV5-1 and TRBJ2-2. Germline values: CDR1 SGHRS, CDR2 YFSETQ. The CDR3 has 13 amino acids. This CDR3 reads CASSSENTGELFF.

This sequence joins TRBV7-9 and TRBJ2-2; TCRdb proposes TRBD1, but this gene call is untestable without DNA. Germline V gene sequence: CDR1 SEHNR, CDR2 FQNEAQ (reference sequence). The CDR3 extends over 15 amino acids. The CDR3 is CASSSRTGSPGELFF.

The chain couples TRBV12-3 or TRBV12-4 to TRBJ2-1; there is no DNA to check the TCRdb D call of TRBD1. The CDR3 totals 13 residues. This CDR3 is CASSSPTGTDQFF.

J is TRBJ2-7 and V is TRBV29-1; as DNA is missing, the TRBD1 call by TCRdb cannot be tested. CDR1 SQVTM and CDR2 ANQGSEA come from the germline V gene. The CDR3 has 15 amino acids. The chain's CDR3 is CSVAGDRLSSYEQYF.

This chain uses TRBV4-1 with TRBJ2-7; TCRdb indicates TRBD1, and absent DNA this call remains unverified. This CDR3 contains 16 residues. The germline CDR1 and CDR2 sequences are MGHRA and YSYEKL. CDR3 region: CASSQVTGGNTYEQYF.

The chain carries TRBV2 and TRBJ2-1; TCRdb proposes TRBD1, but this gene call is untestable without DNA. This CDR3 region has 13 residues. CDR1 and CDR2 from the germline V gene are SNHLY and FYNNEI. This chain's CDR3 is CASTQFQGNEQFF.

V gene TRBV11-2 combines with J gene TRBJ2-2; TCRdb gives TRBD1 as the D gene, but with no DNA this cannot be confirmed. Germline CDR1 and CDR2: SGHAT and FQNNGV. This CDR3 is built from 13 residues. The CDR3 sequence: CASSFWGTGELFF.

The J gene is TRBJ2-7, the V gene TRBV29-1; with no DNA, the TCRdb D assignment of TRBD1 cannot be verified. This CDR3 spans 14 amino acids. Germline CDR1 reads SQVTM; CDR2 reads ANQGSEA. CDR3 residues: CSVGTGTGDHEQYF.

The genes are TRBV7-2 and TRBJ2-3; the TCRdb call, TRBD2, lacks DNA for checking. The germline V gene encodes CDR1 SGHTA and CDR2 FQGNSA. The CDR3 length is 16 residues. The CDR3 region is CASSSVAGGGTDTQYF.